These 21 T cell receptor beta chains came from one sample sequenced in a study of T cells in Graves' hyperthyroidism and ophthalmopathy. The source material, RNA transcripts, was used to amplify TCR beta CDR3 regions. First-round RT-PCR with HTBI primers amplified the TCR CDR3 region. Each CDR3 protein gets one entry after TCRdb re-called the multiplex PCR reads with MiXCR. This table holds some 560,000 distinct CDR3 sequences, around a sixth found once. Material: blood. The receptors here all came from a woman in her 30s with Graves' hyperthyroidism.

The chain carries TRBV18 and TRBJ1-2, with 7 bases lining up with TRBD1. V was pared by 1 base and J by 0 bases, with 8 bases of the junction left unmatched. In germline, CDR1 is KGHSH, CDR2 LQKENI. This CDR3 region has 17 residues. CDR3 residues: CASSPLFAGTANYGYTF. For the CDR3, the DNA is TGTGCCAGCTCACCACTTTTCGCAGGGACAGCTAACTATGGCTACACCTTC.

This clonotype was picked up many times. The chain employs TRBV20-1 and TRBJ2-1; D gene unclear. Germline-derived CDR1 and CDR2 are DFQATT and SNEGSKA (reference sequence). This CDR3 region has 14 residues. Trimming took off 6 bases at V and 0 bases at J, with 12 bases between the two ends. CDR3 residues: CSAHKSSSYNEQFF. In DNA form, the CDR3 reads TGCAGTGCGCACAAGTCAAGCTCCTACAATGAGCAGTTCTTC.

The rearrangement joins TRBV7-3 to TRBJ2-1; 8 bases fit TRBD2. V shed 6 bases and J 2 bases; nucleotides not matched to a gene: 6. CDR1 and CDR2 (germline): SGHTA, FQGTGA. The CDR3 sequence is 15 residues long. The DNA of the CDR3 is TGTGCCAGCAGTGGTAGCGGGACTACCTACAATGAGCAGTTCTTC. Its protein product is CASSGSGTTYNEQFF.

There are a few counts of this clonotype. The chain couples TRBV12-3 or TRBV12-4 to TRBJ1-6; a weak D match, TRBD1 (6 bases). Trimming took off 6 bases at V and 14 bases at J, with 23 bases between the two ends. The CDR3 loop spans 15 amino acids. CDR3 in amino acids: CASRVDSLYNSALHF. The CDR3 DNA follows: TGTGCCAGCAGGGTGGACAGCCTATATAATTCGGCCCTCCACTTT.

This clonotype was detected ten times or more. J is TRBJ1-1 and V is TRBV6-1; D is perhaps TRBD1 (6 bases). Looked up from germline, CDR1 is MNHNS and CDR2 is SASEGT. The CDR3 has 15 residues. The V and J ends lost 5 bases and 0 bases respectively, with 13 bases between them. The CDR3 reads CASSLIRDMNTEAFF. The DNA of the CDR3 is TGTGCCAGCAGTTTGATCAGGGACATGAACACTGAAGCTTTCTTT.

The chain uses TRBV12-3 or TRBV12-4 and TRBJ2-1; the D gene could be TRBD1 or TRBD2 (5 bases each). The CDR3 is made up of 16 amino acids. Trimming cost V 8 bases and J 4 bases, with 21 bases left between them. CDR3 amino acids: CASSPLVSGGYNEQFF. The CDR3 region has the DNA TGTGCCAGCTCCCCCCTAGTCTCTGGGGGATACAATGAGCAGTTCTTC.

The genes are TRBV7-3 and TRBJ1-1; D remains ambiguous. Trimming removed 8 bases from V and 4 bases from J, with 14 bases in between. Germline V gene sequence: CDR1 SGHTA, CDR2 FQGTGA. This CDR3 spans 13 amino acids. DNA for the CDR3: TGTGCCAGCTCCCGGCGGCGGAGCACTGAAGCTTTCTTT. It specifies CASSRRRSTEAFF.

This clonotype was recorded at least ten times. The chain combines TRBV11-2 with TRBJ2-3; 10 bases map to TRBD2. CDR1 is SGHAT, CDR2 FQNNGV, per germline. CDR3 length: 16 amino acids. Trimming cost V 6 bases and J 7 bases; bases outside gene matches: 13. The CDR3 coding sequence is TGTGCCAGCAGGGCTCTAGCGGGAGCGGCAGGCCATACGCAGTATTTT. It is translated as CASRALAGAAGHTQYF.

There are many counts of this clonotype. J is TRBJ1-2 and V is TRBV9; 9 bases line up with TRBD1. With 3 bases clipped from V and 3 bases from J, the junction kept 9 bases outside the gene matches. The germline V gene encodes CDR1 SGDLS and CDR2 YYNGEE. The CDR3 spans 16 residues. The CDR3: CASSDGTGTIHYGYTF. DNA of the CDR3: TGTGCCAGCAGCGACGGGACAGGGACTATACACTATGGCTACACCTTC.

This clonotype was counted ten times or more. The chain has TRBV30 and TRBJ1-6; perhaps TRBD1 as D (6 bases). There are 16 residues in the CDR3. V gave up 3 bases and J gave up 7 bases, with 19 bases separating them. Germline assignment: CDR1 GTSNPN and CDR2 SVGIG (reference sequence). CDR3 protein: CAWSKDSPLGNSPLHF. The DNA of the CDR3 is TGTGCCTGGAGCAAGGACAGCCCTTTGGGAAATTCACCCCTCCACTTT.

On this clonotype: The junction does not match germline at one end; this may be a read error. This chain links TRBV29-1 with TRBJ1-3; D might be TRBD1 (5 bases). This CDR3 is built from 15 residues. In germline, CDR1 is SQVTM, CDR2 ANQGSEA. The DNA of the CDR3 is TGCGGCGTTGTCGGGGGAGAAATCTCTGGAAACACCATATATTTT. It yields the protein CGVVGGEISGNTIYF.

V is TRBV9 and J is TRBJ2-5; D is ambiguous. The V and J ends lost 4 bases and 2 bases respectively, with 15 bases between them. There are 15 residues in the CDR3. Germline CDR1 and CDR2: SGDLS and YYNGEE. The CDR3: CASSPLGPNQETQYF. The CDR3 bases are TGTGCCAGCAGCCCTCTCGGACCAAATCAAGAGACCCAGTACTTC.

This clonotype was found a few times. The V and J genes are TRBV10-2 and TRBJ2-7; 12 positions match TRBD2. V was clipped by 7 bases and J by 0 bases; unmatched bases: 4. Germline CDR1 and CDR2: WSHSY and SAAADI. CDR3 length: 15 residues. The CDR3, as DNA: TGCGCCAGCAAGATACTAGCGGGGGGCTCCTACGAGCAGTACTTC. Protein sequence: CASKILAGGSYEQYF.

The chain carries TRBV7-8 and TRBJ1-2; no clear D gene. V was cut by 5 bases and J by 0 bases, with 10 bases left in between. Germline V gives CDR1 SGHVS, CDR2 FQNEAQ. The CDR3 loop spans 14 amino acids. CDR3 nucleotides: TGTGCCAGCAGCCCGACATTAGCTAACTATGGCTACACCTTC. Its translation is CASSPTLANYGYTF.

There are a few counts of this clonotype. The chain is built from TRBV9 and TRBJ2-2; D may be TRBD1 or TRBD2 (5 bases each). Germline V gene sequence: CDR1 SGDLS, CDR2 YYNGEE. With 0 bases removed from V and 8 bases from J, the gap between germline ends came to 8 bases. This CDR3 region has 13 residues. The CDR3, as DNA: TGTGCCAGCAGCGTAGTTGGGGGAGGGGAGCTGTTTTTT. This codes for CASSVVGGGELFF.

This clonotype was counted at least ten times. V usage is TRBV5-1 and J usage is TRBJ2-7; 9 positions match TRBD2. The CDR3 is 15 residues long. V lost 4 bases to trimming and J lost 5 bases; unmatched junction nucleotides: 10. In germline, CDR1 is SGHRS, CDR2 YFSETQ. In DNA, the CDR3 is TGCGCCAGCAGCGATAGCGGGAGCGCAGTCGACGAGCAGTACTTC. Its translation is CASSDSGSAVDEQYF. Using reference TRBV5-1 and TRBJ2-7 for the parts outside the CDR3, the full variable domain is KAGVTQTPRYLIKTRGQQVTLSCSPISGHRSVSWYQQTPGQGLQFLFEYFSETQRNKGNFPGRFSGRQFSNSRSEMNVSTLELGDSALYLCASSDSGSAVDEQYFGPGTRLTVT.

As to this clonotype: This clone may be a read error of a much larger clone one base away. Because it lacks the conserved phenylalanine or tryptophan at the end, this CDR3 is likely a read error. The chain links TRBV29-1 to TRBJ1-1; D may be TRBD1 (6 bases). CDR3 length: 11 residues. V was cut by 5 bases and J by 4 bases, with 8 bases left in between. Germline CDR1 and CDR2: SQVTM and ANQGSEA. Here the CDR3 DNA reads TGCAGCGTTCACAGGGCCACTGAAGCTTTCCTT. Protein sequence: CSVHRATEAFL.

This clonotype was recorded a few times. The chain combines TRBV5-6 with TRBJ2-7, with 10 bases lining up with TRBD2. With 3 bases clipped from V and 3 bases from J, the junction kept 12 bases outside the gene matches. Germline CDR1 SGHDT, CDR2 YYEEEE. This CDR3 comprises 17 residues. The CDR3 region has the DNA TGTGCCAGCAGCTCCGCGGGCATAGCGGGAGGACGCTACGAGCAGTACTTC. Protein product: CASSSAGIAGGRYEQYF.

This clonotype was detected ten times or more. This chain uses TRBV28 with TRBJ2-7; 7 bases are a match to TRBD2. The CDR3 extends over 14 amino acids. Germline CDR1 is MDHEN and CDR2 is SYDVKM. V was clipped by 6 bases and J by 2 bases; unmatched bases: 7. The CDR3 nucleotides are TGTGCCAGCAGCCGCGGACTAGTACCCTACGAGCAGTACTTC. It encodes CASSRGLVPYEQYF.

The chain employs TRBV6-1 and TRBJ2-7; D remains ambiguous. Per the germline V gene, CDR1 is MNHNS and CDR2 is SASEGT. Trimming removed 6 bases at V and 4 bases at J, with 10 bases between. The CDR3 has 12 amino acids. As DNA, the CDR3 is TGTGCCAGCAGACCCGCGGAGTACGAGCAGTACTTC. It yields the protein CASRPAEYEQYF.

This clonotype has a count of ten or more. V is TRBV7-2 and J is TRBJ1-5; D not certain. V lost 4 bases and J lost 2, with 6 bases in between. This CDR3 has 13 amino acids. Germline lookup yields CDR1 SGHTA and CDR2 FQGNSA. CDR3 sequence: CASSSTRNQPQHF. CDR3 DNA sequence: TGTGCCAGCAGCTCGACACGCAATCAGCCCCAGCATTTT.